This T cell receptor (beta chain) is drawn from a study of cytomegalovirus exposure and HLA in healthy donors. Overall study findings and caveats: The study assumed roughly uniform donor sequencing depth for presence/absence analyses. Some V segments could not be told apart, so they were left out, TRBV6-2 and TRBV6-3 among them. Later analysis demonstrated an association between a missense DCLRE1C variant and TCR beta V- and J-gene trimming. When a later analysis compared HLA-associated TCR beta chains with equally common others, the HLA-associated chains turned out to be more clonally expanded and to have lower generation probabilities.

A word on this clone: The antigen is undetermined.

Amplification used 60 Vbeta primers and 13 Jbeta primers. TCRdb keeps only in-frame clones here, not all; method: immunoSEQ multiplex PCR. Among under 150,000 clones, around three quarters were seen once, and the ten largest hold roughly 1.9%. The germline V gene encodes CDR1 SGHRS and CDR2 YFSETQ. V trimming: 0 bases; J trimming: 2 bases; junction bases outside the gene matches: 6. The CDR3 has 17 residues. The chain carries TRBV5-1 and TRBJ2-5, with TRBD2 matching over 11 bases. The source of this sequence is a woman aged 45-65 years in good health and CMV-seronegative. The sample comprised PBMCs. CDR3 in DNA: TGCGCCAGCAGCTTGGATCTAGCGGGAGGTTTACAAGAGACCCAGTACTTC. This encodes CASSLDLAGGLQETQYF.